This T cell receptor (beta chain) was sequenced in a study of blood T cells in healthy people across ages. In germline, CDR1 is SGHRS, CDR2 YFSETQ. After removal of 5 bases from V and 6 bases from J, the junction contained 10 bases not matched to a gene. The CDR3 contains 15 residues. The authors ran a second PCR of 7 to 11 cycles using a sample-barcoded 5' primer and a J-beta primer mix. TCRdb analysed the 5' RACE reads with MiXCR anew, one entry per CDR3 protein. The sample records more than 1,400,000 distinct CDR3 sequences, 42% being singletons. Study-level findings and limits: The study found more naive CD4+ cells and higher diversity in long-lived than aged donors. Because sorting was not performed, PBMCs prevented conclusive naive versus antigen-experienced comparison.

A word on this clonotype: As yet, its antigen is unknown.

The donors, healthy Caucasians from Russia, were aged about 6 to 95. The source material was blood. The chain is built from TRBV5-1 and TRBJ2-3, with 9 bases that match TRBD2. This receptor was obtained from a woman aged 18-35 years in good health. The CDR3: CASRSAGGEKDTQYF. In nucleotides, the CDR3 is TGCGCCAGCAGGTCAGCGGGGGGAGAAAAGGATACGCAGTATTTT.